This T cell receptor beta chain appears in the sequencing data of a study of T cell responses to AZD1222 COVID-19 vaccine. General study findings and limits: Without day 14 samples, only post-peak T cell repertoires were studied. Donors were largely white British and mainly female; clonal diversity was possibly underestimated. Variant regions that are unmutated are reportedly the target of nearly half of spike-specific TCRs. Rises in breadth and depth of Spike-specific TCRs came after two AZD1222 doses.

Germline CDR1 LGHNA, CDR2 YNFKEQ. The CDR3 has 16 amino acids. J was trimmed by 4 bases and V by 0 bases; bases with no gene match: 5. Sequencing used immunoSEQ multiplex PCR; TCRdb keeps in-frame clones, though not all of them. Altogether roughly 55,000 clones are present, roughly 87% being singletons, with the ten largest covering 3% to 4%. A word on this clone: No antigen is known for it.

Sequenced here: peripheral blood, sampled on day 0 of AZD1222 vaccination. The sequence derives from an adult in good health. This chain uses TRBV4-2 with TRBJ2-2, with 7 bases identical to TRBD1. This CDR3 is CASSQDEGAGTGELFF. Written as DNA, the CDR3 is TGTGCCAGCAGCCAAGATGAGGGGGCGGGCACCGGGGAGCTGTTTTTT.